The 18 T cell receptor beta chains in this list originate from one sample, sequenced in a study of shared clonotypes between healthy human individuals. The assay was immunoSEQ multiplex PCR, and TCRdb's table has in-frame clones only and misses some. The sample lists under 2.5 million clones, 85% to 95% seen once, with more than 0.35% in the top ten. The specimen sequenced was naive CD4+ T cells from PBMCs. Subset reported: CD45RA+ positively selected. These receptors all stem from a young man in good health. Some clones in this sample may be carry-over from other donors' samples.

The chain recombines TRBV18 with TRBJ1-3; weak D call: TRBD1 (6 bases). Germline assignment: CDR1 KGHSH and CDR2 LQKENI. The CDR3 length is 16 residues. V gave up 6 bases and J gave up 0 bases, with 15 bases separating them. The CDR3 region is CASSQSAGDSGNTIYF. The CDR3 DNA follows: TGTGCCAGCTCCCAAAGCGCAGGGGACTCTGGAAACACCATATATTTT.

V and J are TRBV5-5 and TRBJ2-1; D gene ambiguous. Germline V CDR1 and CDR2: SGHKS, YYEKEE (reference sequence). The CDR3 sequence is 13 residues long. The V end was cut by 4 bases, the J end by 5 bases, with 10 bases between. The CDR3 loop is CASSPSPNNEQFF. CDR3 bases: TGTGCCAGCAGCCCTTCCCCGAACAATGAGCAGTTCTTC.

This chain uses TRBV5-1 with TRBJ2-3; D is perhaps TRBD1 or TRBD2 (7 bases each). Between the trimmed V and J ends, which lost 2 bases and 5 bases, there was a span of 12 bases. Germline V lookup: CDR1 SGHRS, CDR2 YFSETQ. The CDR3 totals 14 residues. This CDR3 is CASSLGRGGDTQYF. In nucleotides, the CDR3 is TGCGCCAGCAGCTTAGGCAGGGGGGGAGATACGCAGTATTTT.

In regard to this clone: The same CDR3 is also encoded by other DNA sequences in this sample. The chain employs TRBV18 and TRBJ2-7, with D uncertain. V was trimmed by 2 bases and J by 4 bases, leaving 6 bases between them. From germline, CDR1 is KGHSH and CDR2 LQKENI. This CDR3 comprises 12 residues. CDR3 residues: CASSPTSYEQYF. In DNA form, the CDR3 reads TGTGCCAGCTCACCAACATCTTACGAGCAGTACTTC.

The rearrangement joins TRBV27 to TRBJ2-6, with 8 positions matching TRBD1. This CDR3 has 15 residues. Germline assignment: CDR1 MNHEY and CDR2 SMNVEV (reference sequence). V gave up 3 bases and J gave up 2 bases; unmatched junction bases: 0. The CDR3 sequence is CASSLDRAGANVLTF. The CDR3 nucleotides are TGTGCCAGCAGTTTGGACAGGGCTGGGGCCAACGTCCTGACTTTC.

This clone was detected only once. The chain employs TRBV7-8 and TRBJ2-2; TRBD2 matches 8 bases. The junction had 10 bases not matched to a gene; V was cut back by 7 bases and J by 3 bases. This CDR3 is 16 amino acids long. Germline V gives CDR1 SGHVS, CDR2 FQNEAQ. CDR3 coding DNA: TGTGCCAGCAACCCGGCGGGGGGAATGGACACCGGGGAGCTGTTTTTT. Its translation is CASNPAGGMDTGELFF.

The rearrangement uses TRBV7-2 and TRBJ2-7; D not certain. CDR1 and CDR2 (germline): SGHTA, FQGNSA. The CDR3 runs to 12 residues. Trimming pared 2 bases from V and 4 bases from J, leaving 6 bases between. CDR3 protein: CASSLKSYEQYF. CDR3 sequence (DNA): TGTGCCAGCAGCTTAAAGTCGTACGAGCAGTACTTC.

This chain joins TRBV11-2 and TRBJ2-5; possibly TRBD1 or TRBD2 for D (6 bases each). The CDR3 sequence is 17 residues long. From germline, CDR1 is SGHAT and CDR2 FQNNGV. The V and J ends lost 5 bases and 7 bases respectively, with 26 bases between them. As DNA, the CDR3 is TGTGCCAGCAGCCCCTCGCCCGGCCAGGGAGGCAGGGGGACCCAGTACTTC. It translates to CASSPSPGQGGRGTQYF.

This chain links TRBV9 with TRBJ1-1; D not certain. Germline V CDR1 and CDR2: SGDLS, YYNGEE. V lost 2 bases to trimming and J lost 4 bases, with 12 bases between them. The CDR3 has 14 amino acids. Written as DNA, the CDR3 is TGTGCCAGCAGCGTTCTTAGTTTAGGCACTGAAGCTTTCTTT. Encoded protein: CASSVLSLGTEAFF.

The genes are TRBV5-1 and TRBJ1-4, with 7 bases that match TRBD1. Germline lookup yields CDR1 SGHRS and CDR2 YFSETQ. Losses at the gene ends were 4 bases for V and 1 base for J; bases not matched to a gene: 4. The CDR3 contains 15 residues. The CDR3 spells CASSEQGGTNEKLFF. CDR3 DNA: TGCGCCAGCAGCGAGCAGGGGGGAACTAATGAAAAACTGTTTTTT.

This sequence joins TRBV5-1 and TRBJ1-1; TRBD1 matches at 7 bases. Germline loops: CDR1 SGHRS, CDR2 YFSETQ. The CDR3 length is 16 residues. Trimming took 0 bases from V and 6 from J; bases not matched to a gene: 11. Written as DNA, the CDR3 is TGCGCCAGCAGCTTGGCCGTAAACAGGGGCGTATCTGAAGCTTTCTTT. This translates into CASSLAVNRGVSEAFF.

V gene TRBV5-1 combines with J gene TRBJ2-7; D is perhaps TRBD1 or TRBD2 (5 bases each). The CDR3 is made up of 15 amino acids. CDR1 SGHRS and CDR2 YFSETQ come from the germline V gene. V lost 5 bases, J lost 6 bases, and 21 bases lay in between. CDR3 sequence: CASRPGASGESEQYF. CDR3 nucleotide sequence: TGCGCCAGCAGACCCGGGGCTTCCGGGGAAAGCGAGCAGTACTTC.

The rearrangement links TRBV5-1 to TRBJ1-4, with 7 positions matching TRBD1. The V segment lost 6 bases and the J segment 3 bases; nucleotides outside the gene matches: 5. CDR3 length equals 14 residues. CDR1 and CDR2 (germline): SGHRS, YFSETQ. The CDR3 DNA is TGCGCCAGCAAGACAGGGACCTCTAATGAAAAACTGTTTTTT. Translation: CASKTGTSNEKLFF.

The CDR3 coding sequence is TGTGCCAGCAGTCGCGACGGGGAAAAACTGTTTTTT. Amino acid sequence: CASSRDGEKLFF. The chain recombines TRBV5-4 with TRBJ1-4; no reliable D call. CDR1 is SGHNT and CDR2 is YYREEE in the germline V gene (reference sequence). V was shortened by 5 bases and J by 8 bases, with 10 bases between the two germline ends. This CDR3 has 12 amino acids.

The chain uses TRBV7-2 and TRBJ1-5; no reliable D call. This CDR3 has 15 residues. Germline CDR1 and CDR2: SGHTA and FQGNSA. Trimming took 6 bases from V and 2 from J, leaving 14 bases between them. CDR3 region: CASSFDGRGNQPQHF. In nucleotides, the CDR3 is TGTGCCAGCAGTTTCGATGGACGGGGCAATCAGCCCCAGCATTTT.

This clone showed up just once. The CDR3 DNA reads TGCGCCAGCAGCCGCGAAGGGACGGGTGGCAATCAGCCCCAGCATTTT. It yields the protein CASSREGTGGNQPQHF. The V gene is TRBV5-1, the J gene TRBJ1-5; possible D gene TRBD1, 5 bases. CDR3 length: 16 amino acids. V lost 4 bases and J lost 2, with 16 bases in between. The germline V gene has CDR1 SGHRS and CDR2 YFSETQ.

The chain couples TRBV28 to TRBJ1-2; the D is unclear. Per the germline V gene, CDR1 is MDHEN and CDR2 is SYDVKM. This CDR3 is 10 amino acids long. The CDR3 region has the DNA TGTGGAACAGTTAACTATGGCTACACCTTC. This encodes CGTVNYGYTF.

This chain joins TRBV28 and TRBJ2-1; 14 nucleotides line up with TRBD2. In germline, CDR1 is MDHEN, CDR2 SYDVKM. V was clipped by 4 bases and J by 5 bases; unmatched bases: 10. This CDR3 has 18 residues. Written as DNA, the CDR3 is TGTGCCAGCAGTTCTCCTGGGACTAGCGGGAGAAAAAACAATGAGCAGTTCTTC. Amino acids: CASSSPGTSGRKNNEQFF.